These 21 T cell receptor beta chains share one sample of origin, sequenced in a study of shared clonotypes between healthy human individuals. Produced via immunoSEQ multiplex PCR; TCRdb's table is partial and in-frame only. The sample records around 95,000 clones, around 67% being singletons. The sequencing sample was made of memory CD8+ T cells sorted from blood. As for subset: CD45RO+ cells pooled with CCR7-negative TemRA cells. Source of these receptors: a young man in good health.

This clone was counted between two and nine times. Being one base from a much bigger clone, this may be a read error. CDR3 amino acids: CASSLMDYEQYF. CDR3 bases: TGTGCCAGCAGTTTAATGGACTACGAGCAGTACTTC. The rearrangement links TRBV28 to TRBJ2-7; no clear D gene. CDR3 length: 12 amino acids. V lost 2 bases and J lost 3, with 5 bases in between. CDR1 is MDHEN and CDR2 is SYDVKM in the germline V gene.

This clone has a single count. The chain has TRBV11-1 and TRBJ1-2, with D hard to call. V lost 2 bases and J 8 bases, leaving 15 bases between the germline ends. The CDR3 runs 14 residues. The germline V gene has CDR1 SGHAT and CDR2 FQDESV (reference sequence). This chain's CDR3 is CASSLSAETEGYTF. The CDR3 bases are TGTGCCAGCAGCTTAAGTGCGGAGACGGAGGGCTACACCTTC. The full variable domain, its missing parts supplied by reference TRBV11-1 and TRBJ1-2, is EAEVAQSPRYKITEKSQAVAFWCDPISGHATLYWYRQILGQGPELLVQFQDESVVDDSQLPKDRFSAERLKGVDSTLKIQPAELGDSAMYLCASSLSAETEGYTFGSGTRLTVV.

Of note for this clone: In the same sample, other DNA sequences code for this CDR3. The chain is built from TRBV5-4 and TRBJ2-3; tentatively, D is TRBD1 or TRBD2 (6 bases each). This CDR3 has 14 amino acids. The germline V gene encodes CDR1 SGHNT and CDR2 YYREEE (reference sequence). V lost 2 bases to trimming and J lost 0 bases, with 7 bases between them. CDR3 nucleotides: TGTGCCAGCAGCTTAGGGGGGAGCACAGATACGCAGTATTTT. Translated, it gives CASSLGGSTDTQYF.

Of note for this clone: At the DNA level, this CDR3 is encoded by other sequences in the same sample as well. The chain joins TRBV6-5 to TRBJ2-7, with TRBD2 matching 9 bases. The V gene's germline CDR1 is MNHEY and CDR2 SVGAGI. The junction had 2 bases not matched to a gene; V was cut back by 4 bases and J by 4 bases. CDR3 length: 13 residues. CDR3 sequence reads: CASSLAGAYEQYF. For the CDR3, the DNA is TGTGCCAGCAGTTTAGCGGGAGCTTACGAGCAGTACTTC.

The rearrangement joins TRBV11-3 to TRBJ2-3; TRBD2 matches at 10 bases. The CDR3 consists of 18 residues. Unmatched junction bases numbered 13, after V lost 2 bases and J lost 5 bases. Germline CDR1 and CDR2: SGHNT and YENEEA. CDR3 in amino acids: CASSLLSGSGRGIDTQYF. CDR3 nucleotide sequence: TGTGCCAGCAGCTTACTTTCGGGGAGCGGGAGGGGCATAGATACGCAGTATTTT.

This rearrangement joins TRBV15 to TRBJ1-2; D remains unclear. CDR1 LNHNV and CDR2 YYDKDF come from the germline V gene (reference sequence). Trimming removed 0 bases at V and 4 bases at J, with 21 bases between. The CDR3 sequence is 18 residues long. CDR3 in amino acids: CATSRDDRAAYGSYGYTF. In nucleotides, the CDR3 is TGTGCCACCAGCAGAGATGACCGGGCCGCCTATGGTAGCTATGGCTACACCTTC.

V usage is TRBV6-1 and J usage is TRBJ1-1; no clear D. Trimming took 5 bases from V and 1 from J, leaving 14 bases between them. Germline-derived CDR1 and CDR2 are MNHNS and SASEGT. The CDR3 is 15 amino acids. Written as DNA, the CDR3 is TGTGCCAGCAGTAAGGTCCTGTCTTCGAACACTGAAGCTTTCTTT. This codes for CASSKVLSSNTEAFF.

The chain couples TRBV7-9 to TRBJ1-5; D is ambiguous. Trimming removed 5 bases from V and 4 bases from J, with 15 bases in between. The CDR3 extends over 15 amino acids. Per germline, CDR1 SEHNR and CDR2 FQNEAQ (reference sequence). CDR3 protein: CASSGDGRLNQPQHF. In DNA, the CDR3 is TGTGCCAGCAGCGGCGACGGGAGGCTAAATCAGCCCCAGCATTTT. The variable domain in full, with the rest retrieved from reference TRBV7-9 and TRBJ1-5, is DTGVSQNPRHKITKRGQNVTFRCDPISEHNRLYWYRQTLGQGPEFLTYFQNEAQLEKSRLLSDRFSAERPKGSFSTLEIQRTEQGDSAMYLCASSGDGRLNQPQHFGDGTRLSIL.

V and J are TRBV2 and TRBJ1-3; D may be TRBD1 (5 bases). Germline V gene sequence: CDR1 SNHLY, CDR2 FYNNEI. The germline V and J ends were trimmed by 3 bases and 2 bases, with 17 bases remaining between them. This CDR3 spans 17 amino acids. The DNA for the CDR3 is TGTGCCAGCAGTGATGTGTTAAGGGGTGTCGCTGGAAACACCATATATTTT. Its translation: CASSDVLRGVAGNTIYF.

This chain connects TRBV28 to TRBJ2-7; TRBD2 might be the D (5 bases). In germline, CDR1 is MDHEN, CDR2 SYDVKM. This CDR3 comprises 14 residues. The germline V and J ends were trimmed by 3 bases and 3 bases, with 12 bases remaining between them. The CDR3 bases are TGTGCCAGCAGTTTTCTGAGTGAGGGCTACGAGCAGTACTTC. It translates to CASSFLSEGYEQYF.

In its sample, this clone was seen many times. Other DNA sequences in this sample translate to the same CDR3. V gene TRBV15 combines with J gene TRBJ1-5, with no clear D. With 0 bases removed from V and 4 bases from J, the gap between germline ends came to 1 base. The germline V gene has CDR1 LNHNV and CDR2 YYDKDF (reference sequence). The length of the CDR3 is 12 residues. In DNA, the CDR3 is TGTGCCACCAGCAGAGAGAATCAGCCCCAGCATTTT. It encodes CATSRENQPQHF.

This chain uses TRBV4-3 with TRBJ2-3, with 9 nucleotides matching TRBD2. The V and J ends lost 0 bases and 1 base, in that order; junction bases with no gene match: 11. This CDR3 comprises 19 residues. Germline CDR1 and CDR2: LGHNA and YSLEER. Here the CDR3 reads CASSQDEWREGPGTDTQYF. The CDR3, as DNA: TGCGCCAGCAGCCAAGATGAATGGCGGGAGGGCCCTGGCACAGATACGCAGTATTTT.

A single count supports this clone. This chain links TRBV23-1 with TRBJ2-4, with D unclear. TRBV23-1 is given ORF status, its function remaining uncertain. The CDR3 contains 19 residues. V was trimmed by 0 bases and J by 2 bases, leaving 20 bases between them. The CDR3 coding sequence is TGCGCCAGCAGTCAATCACCCCGCGGCCCCCACCGTACCAAAAACATTCAGTACTTC. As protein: CASSQSPRGPHRTKNIQYF.

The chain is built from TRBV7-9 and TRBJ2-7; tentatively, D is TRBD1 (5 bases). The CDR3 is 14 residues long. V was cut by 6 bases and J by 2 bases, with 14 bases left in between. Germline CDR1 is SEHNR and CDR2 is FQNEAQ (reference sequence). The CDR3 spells CASRDETDTYEQYF. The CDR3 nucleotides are TGTGCCAGCAGGGACGAGACAGATACCTACGAGCAGTACTTC.

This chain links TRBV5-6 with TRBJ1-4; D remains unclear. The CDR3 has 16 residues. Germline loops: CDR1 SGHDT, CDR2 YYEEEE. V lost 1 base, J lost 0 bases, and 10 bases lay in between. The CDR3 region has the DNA TGTGCCAGCAGCTTGCTTCCGGGAGCAACTAATGAAAAACTGTTTTTT. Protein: CASSLLPGATNEKLFF.

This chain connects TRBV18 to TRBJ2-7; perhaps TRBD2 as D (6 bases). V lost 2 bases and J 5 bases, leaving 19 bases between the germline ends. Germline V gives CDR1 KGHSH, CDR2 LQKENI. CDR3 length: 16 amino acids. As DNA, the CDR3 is TGTGCCAGCTCACCAGAAAGCGGGCTAACTTCCCACGAGCAGTACTTC. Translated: CASSPESGLTSHEQYF. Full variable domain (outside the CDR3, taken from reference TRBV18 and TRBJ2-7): NAGVMQNPRHLVRRRGQEARLRCSPMKGHSHVYWYRQLPEEGLKFMVYLQKENIIDESGMPKERFSAEFPKEGPSILRIQQVVRGDSAAYFCASSPESGLTSHEQYFGPGTRLTVT.

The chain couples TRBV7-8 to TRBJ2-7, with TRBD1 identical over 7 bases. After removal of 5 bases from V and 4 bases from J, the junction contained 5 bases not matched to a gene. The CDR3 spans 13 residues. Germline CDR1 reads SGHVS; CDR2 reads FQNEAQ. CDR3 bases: TGTGCCAGCAGCACAGGGGTTTTTTACGAGCAGTACTTC. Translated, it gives CASSTGVFYEQYF.

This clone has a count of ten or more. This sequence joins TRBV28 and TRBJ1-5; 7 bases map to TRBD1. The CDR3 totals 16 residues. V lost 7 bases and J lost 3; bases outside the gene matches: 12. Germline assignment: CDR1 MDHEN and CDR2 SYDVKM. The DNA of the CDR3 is TGTGCCAGCATCTTCATAAACAGGGGAGCCAATCAGCCCCAGCATTTT. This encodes CASIFINRGANQPQHF. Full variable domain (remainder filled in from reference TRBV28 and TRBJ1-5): DVKVTQSSRYLVKRTGEKVFLECVQDMDHENMFWYRQDPGLGLRLIYFSYDVKMKEKGDIPEGYSVSREKKERFSLILESASTNQTSMYLCASIFINRGANQPQHFGDGTRLSIL.

CDR3 sequence: CASSLGRGAYEQYF. The CDR3 DNA reads TGTGCCAGCAGTTTGGGACGGGGGGCCTACGAGCAGTACTTC. The chain uses TRBV27 and TRBJ2-7, with 7 positions matching TRBD2. The trim removed 3 bases at V and 2 bases at J, leaving 4 bases unmatched. Germline V gene lookup returns CDR1 MNHEY and CDR2 SMNVEV (reference sequence). This CDR3 is built from 14 residues.

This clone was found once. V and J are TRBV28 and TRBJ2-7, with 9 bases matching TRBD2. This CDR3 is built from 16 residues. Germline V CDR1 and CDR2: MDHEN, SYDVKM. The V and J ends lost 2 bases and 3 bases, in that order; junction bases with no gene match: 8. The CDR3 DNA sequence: TGTGCCAGCAGTTTACGCCTAAGACTAGCGGTCTACGAGCAGTACTTC. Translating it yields CASSLRLRLAVYEQYF.

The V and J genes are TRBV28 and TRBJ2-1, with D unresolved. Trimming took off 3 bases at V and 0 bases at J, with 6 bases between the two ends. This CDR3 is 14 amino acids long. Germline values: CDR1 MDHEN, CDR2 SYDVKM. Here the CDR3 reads CASSLISSYNEQFF. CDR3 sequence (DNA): TGTGCCAGCAGTTTGATTAGCTCCTACAATGAGCAGTTCTTC.